Listed below are T cell receptor beta chains from one sample, sequenced in a study of T cell changes during pregnancy in multiple sclerosis. Profiled with immunoSEQ multiplex PCR; TCRdb holds only in-frame clones, not every one. The sample comprises tens of thousands of clones, about 90% of which are singletons, and 0.52% rests with the top ten. This specimen was CD4+ T cells from peripheral blood mononuclear cells, taken in the third trimester of pregnancy. These receptors were collected from a female donor with multiple sclerosis, enrolled in a pregnancy study. CDR3s include the opening cysteine and the closing phenylalanine or tryptophan. A D gene is named only where the DNA matches it firmly. Rows give clone size only sometimes, using once, few, many, or a class for an expanded clone.

j_call,clone_size,v_call,d_call,cdr3_nt,cdr3_aa
TRBJ2-1,NA,TRBV5-4,TRBD2,TGTGCCAGCAGCCCCGGGACTAGGTGGAGCAATGAGCAGTTCTTC,CASSPGTRWSNEQFF
TRBJ1-4,few,TRBV9,TRBD1,TGTGCCAGCAGCCTAACCGGGACAGTAAATGAAAAACTGTTTTTT,CASSLTGTVNEKLFF
TRBJ1-4,NA,TRBV25-1,NA,TGTGCCAGCAGTGAATATGGCAGGGTGGGAGAAAAACTGTTTTTT,CASSEYGRVGEKLFF
TRBJ1-2,NA,TRBV19,NA,TGTGCCAGTAGTATCCTATCCTTTAACTATGGCTACACCTTC,CASSILSFNYGYTF
TRBJ2-1,NA,TRBV21-1,NA,TGTGCCAGCAGCAAGGGACTAGCGGGGGGGAAGAATGAGCAGTTCTTC,CASSKGLAGGKNEQFF
TRBJ2-1,NA,TRBV28,TRBD2,TGTGCCAGCACCATGGGGGTAGCGGGAGTTAATGAGCAGTTCTTC,CASTMGVAGVNEQFF
TRBJ2-4,NA,TRBV28,TRBD1,TGTGCCAGCAAAGGACAGGGTATCGGCAAAAACATTCAGTACTTC,CASKGQGIGKNIQYF
TRBJ1-6,NA,TRBV6-1,NA,TGTGCCAGCAGTTTTAACAGGATTTCACCCCTCCACTTT,CASSFNRISPLHF
TRBJ2-2,once,TRBV5-1,NA,TGCGCCAGCAGACCTGACTCGCGCGGGGAGCTGTTTTTT,CASRPDSRGELFF
TRBJ1-2,NA,TRBV5-6,NA,TGTGCCAGCAGTTTGCCCGCGGGAGGCTACACCTTC,CASSLPAGGYTF
TRBJ1-2,NA,TRBV7-9,NA,TGTGCCAACAGCTTAGTCGAGGGCCAGTACACCTTC,CANSLVEGQYTF
TRBJ2-7,NA,TRBV7-9,TRBD2,TGTGCCAGCAGCCGAGATGGTAGCGGGAAGCAGTACTTC,CASSRDGSGKQYF
TRBJ1-1,NA,TRBV6-6,NA,TGTGCCAGCAGTTACCCTCGCAGGGGAAACACTGAAGCTTTCTTT,CASSYPRRGNTEAFF
TRBJ2-7,NA,TRBV6-1,NA,TGTGCCAGCAGTGTCTTCGTAGACTCCTACGAGCAGTACTTC,CASSVFVDSYEQYF
TRBJ2-1,NA,TRBV4-1,TRBD2,TGCGCCAGCAGCCTTCTAGCGGGAGGGCGGCATGAGCAGTTCTTC,CASSLLAGGRHEQFF
TRBJ1-2,NA,TRBV14,NA,TGTGCCAGCAGCCAGGCCCTTGCGGGTTGGCTCGACTATGGCTACACCTTC,CASSQALAGWLDYGYTF
TRBJ2-1,NA,TRBV19,NA,TGTGCCAGTAGTATGGGGGCCAGGGGAAGATACAATGAGCAGTTCTTC,CASSMGARGRYNEQFF
TRBJ2-1,once,TRBV5-1,TRBD1,TGCGCCAGCAGCACCCAACCCTGGGGACAGGGGAACAATGAGCAGTTCTTC,CASSTQPWGQGNNEQFF
TRBJ2-1,few,TRBV4-2,TRBD2,TGTGCCAGCAGCCAAGAGCGCCCAGAAGCGGGAGGGCACCAGCGACAGTTCTTC,CASSQERPEAGGHQRQFF
TRBJ1-5,NA,TRBV27,TRBD1,TGTGCCAGCCGCCCCAGGGGGACACCGGATCAGCCCCAGCATTTT,CASRPRGTPDQPQHF
TRBJ2-1,NA,TRBV28,NA,TGTGCCAGCACTGGTGCACTCCCCAATGAGCAGTTCTTC,CASTGALPNEQFF
TRBJ2-3,NA,TRBV5-1,NA,TGCGCCAGCAGCTTGTTGCAGGACACAGATACGCAGTATTTT,CASSLLQDTDTQYF
TRBJ2-3,NA,TRBV29-1,NA,TGCAGCGTTGGTCTGGGAGTCAGCACAGATACGCAGTATTTT,CSVGLGVSTDTQYF
TRBJ1-5,NA,TRBV4-3,NA,TGCGCCAGCAGCCAAGATCTCGGGGGAATCAATCAGCCCCAGCATTTT,CASSQDLGGINQPQHF
TRBJ2-2,NA,TRBV6-6,TRBD2,TGTGCCAGCAGTTATAGGGCTAGCGGCAACACCGGGGAGCTGTTTTTT,CASSYRASGNTGELFF
TRBJ2-5,once,TRBV7-2,TRBD2,TGTGCCAGCAGCTTAATGGTAGCGGGAGCGGAGACCCAGTACTTC,CASSLMVAGAETQYF
TRBJ1-5,few,TRBV2,TRBD1,TGTGCCAGCAGTGAGGAACAGGGGGCGCGGCCCCAGCATTTT,CASSEEQGARPQHF
TRBJ2-5,NA,TRBV7-2,NA,TGTGCCAGCAGCTTACAGGGGCCCAAAGAGACCCAGTACTTC,CASSLQGPKETQYF
TRBJ2-7,NA,TRBV6-1,TRBD2,TGTGCCAGCAGTGGGGAAAGCGGGAGGGCCTTACACAACGAGCAGTACTTC,CASSGESGRALHNEQYF
TRBJ2-5,NA,TRBV9,TRBD2,TGTGCCAGCAGCGTAGCTGGGCTAGCGGGACCTTCTACTCGGGAGACCCAGTACTTC,CASSVAGLAGPSTRETQYF
TRBJ1-2,few,TRBV28,TRBD1,TGTGCCAGCACCCCTTTCGACAGGGAGAACTATGGCTACACCTTC,CASTPFDRENYGYTF
TRBJ1-4,once,TRBV4-1,TRBD1,TGCGCCAGCAGCCAAGTTGGACAGGGGAGTGAAAAACTGTTTTTT,CASSQVGQGSEKLFF
TRBJ2-7,NA,TRBV9,TRBD1,TGTGCCAGCAGCGTCAGCAGGACAGGGTTCGAGCAGTACTTC,CASSVSRTGFEQYF
TRBJ2-6,NA,TRBV28,NA,TGTGCCAGCAGTTCGAGGGGGGCCAACGTCCTGACTTTC,CASSSRGANVLTF
TRBJ2-3,NA,TRBV6-5,TRBD2,TGTGCCAGCAGTTCCCCGGGAGCGGGAGCGGTAGATACGCAGTATTTT,CASSSPGAGAVDTQYF
TRBJ2-7,NA,TRBV15,TRBD1,TGTGCCACCAGCAATAGGCCGGGACAGGGGGCGTACGAGCAGTACTTC,CATSNRPGQGAYEQYF
TRBJ2-2,NA,TRBV28,TRBD1,TGTGCCAGCAGCCCTGGTCCCAGGGGGCTGAGGACCGGGGAGCTGTTTTTT,CASSPGPRGLRTGELFF
TRBJ2-1,NA,TRBV28,TRBD1,TGTGCCAGCAGCTCCAACCAGGACAGGGGCAATGAGCAGTTCTTC,CASSSNQDRGNEQFF
TRBJ2-3,once,TRBV5-6,NA,TGTGCCTGGTCGGGGGAGCGCTATACGCAGTATTTT,CAWSGERYTQYF
TRBJ2-1,NA,TRBV10-3,NA,TGTGCCATCGGTAGGGGGGGGCGCTCCTACAATGAGCAGTTCTTC,CAIGRGGRSYNEQFF
TRBJ2-1,NA,TRBV7-3,NA,TGTGCCAGCAGCCAAATCCCGGGACTCGCGGTTCGGGAGCAGTTCTTC,CASSQIPGLAVREQFF
TRBJ2-3,NA,TRBV7-2,NA,TGTGCCAGCAGCTCCAGTAAGGCGGGCACAGATACGCAGTATTTT,CASSSSKAGTDTQYF
TRBJ2-7,NA,TRBV27,NA,TGTGCCAGCAGTTTATCCCGCCCCCGCCCGGAGGGCGCGTACGAGCAGTACTTC,CASSLSRPRPEGAYEQYF
TRBJ2-1,NA,TRBV7-9,TRBD2,TGTGCCAGCAGACGAGCGGGAGGGCCTTATAATGAGCAGTTCTTC,CASRRAGGPYNEQFF
TRBJ1-2,NA,TRBV28,TRBD1,TGTGCCAGCAGTATAGTATCAGGGGGTTTTAACTATGGCTACACCTTC,CASSIVSGGFNYGYTF
TRBJ1-5,NA,TRBV29-1,NA,TGCACCATCCCGGTCCCCGGGGGCAATCAGCCCCAGCATTTT,CTIPVPGGNQPQHF
TRBJ1-3,NA,TRBV7-9,NA,TGTGCCAGCAGCTTTACATCGGGAAACACCATATATTTT,CASSFTSGNTIYF
TRBJ2-7,NA,TRBV30,NA,TGTGCCTGGAGTGTACTGGAGGCCAGGGGCTACGAGCAGTACTTC,CAWSVLEARGYEQYF
TRBJ2-2,NA,TRBV4-3,TRBD1,TGCGCCAGCAGCCAAGGACAGGGGTGGGCCGGGGAGCTGTTTTTT,CASSQGQGWAGELFF
TRBJ2-5,NA,TRBV5-6,TRBD2,TGTGCCAGCAGCTTTAACAATTTAGCGGGGAGGGATTTCGGGGAGACCCAGTACTTC,CASSFNNLAGRDFGETQYF
TRBJ2-5,NA,TRBV28,NA,TGTGCCAGCAGTCCCGGAGGAGAGACCCAGTACTTC,CASSPGGETQYF
TRBJ2-7,NA,TRBV10-3,TRBD1,TGTGCCATCAGTGAGTCTGGGGGGACAGGAACCTACGAGCAGTACTTC,CAISESGGTGTYEQYF
TRBJ2-7,NA,TRBV7-8,TRBD2,TGTGCCAGACATCGGGGGGGGTCCTACGAGCAGTACTTC,CARHRGGSYEQYF
TRBJ2-5,once,TRBV7-2,NA,TGTGCCAGCAGCTTATCGCCGGGAGTGGGGACCCAGTACTTC,CASSLSPGVGTQYF
TRBJ2-7,once,TRBV28,TRBD1,TGTGCCAGCAGTTTAGGACAGGGGGCGAGAAAGGGCTACGAGCAGTACTTC,CASSLGQGARKGYEQYF